The present entry profiles one T cell receptor (beta chain) with its context. This clonotype has a count of ten or more. Its antigen target is currently unknown. The sample holds no much larger clone one base away, and base qualities are not on file. These data belong to a study of T cell repertoires in cytomegalovirus infection (dated by TCRdb to the late 2010s). As for the study more broadly: Alongside well-studied HLA-B-restricted epitopes, the peptide stimulations were aimed at recently identified HLA-C-restricted CMV epitopes, whose presentation resists viral immunomodulation. Because public TCR beta signatures pointed to carriage of CMV infection together with the matching HLA type, the HLA type of each donor mattered for the analysis.

The treatment or condition label for this specimen denotes: in vitro stimulation with specific CMV peptide epitopes to enrich CMV-specific T cells. Results the study describes overall, beyond this receptor: Carriers of CMV infection plus the relevant HLA type were discriminated by the cumulative frequency of public TCR beta family members in the study cohort and in an independent 352-donor cohort. The ex vivo response was dominated by HLA-C-restricted CMV-specific TCR beta clonotypes, which also provided the single most frequent clonotype in two of eight donors.

The sequencing machine was an Illumina HiSeq 1500. TCRdb ran its own pipeline on the public reads, namely fastp trimming at Q25 and MiXCR clone calling, and kept in-frame beta chains. Each record represents a unique CDR3 protein, reported with the most common genes and DNA among its rows. A total of about 900,000 distinct CDR3 sequences appear in this sample, less than 40% of them only once. The ten largest account for 11% to 15% of the sample. Based on the germline V gene (reference sequence), the CDR1 and CDR2 sequences are SEHNR and FQNEAQ. V was cut back by 3 bases and J by 3 bases, leaving a gap of 10 bases between them. The CDR3 covers 14 residues, taking in both the cysteine and the phenylalanine. Of the read, only the CDR3 DNA is kept; its 42 bases are in frame from base 1.

Recombination connected TRBV7-9 to TRBJ2-3; the D gene could be either TRBD1 or TRBD2, each agreeing at 5 bases. This clonotype originated in a human donor in good health (CMV status not recorded). Some clones in this sample may be carry-over from other donors' samples. Sequencing was performed on cultured CD8+ T cells from PBMCs, taken from culture after CMV antigen stimulation. The DNA is TGTGCCAGCAGCTTGGTGGGGGTAACAGATACGCAGTATTTT. This is translated as CASSLVGVTDTQYF.